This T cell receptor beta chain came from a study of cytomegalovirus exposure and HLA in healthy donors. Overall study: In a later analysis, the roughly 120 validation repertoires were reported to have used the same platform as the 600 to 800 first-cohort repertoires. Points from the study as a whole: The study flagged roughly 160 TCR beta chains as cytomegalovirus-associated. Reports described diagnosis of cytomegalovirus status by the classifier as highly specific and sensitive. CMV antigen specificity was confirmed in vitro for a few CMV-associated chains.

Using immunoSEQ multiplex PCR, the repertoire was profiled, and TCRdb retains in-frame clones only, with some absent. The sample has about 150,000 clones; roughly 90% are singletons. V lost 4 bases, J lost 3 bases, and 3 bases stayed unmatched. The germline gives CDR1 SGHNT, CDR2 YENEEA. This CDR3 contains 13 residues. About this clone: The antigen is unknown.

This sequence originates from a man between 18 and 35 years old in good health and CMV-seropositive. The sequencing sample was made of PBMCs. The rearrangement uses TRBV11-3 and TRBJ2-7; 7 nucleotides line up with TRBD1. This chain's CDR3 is CASSSGQIYEQYF. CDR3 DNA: TGTGCCAGCAGCTCGGGACAGATCTACGAGCAGTACTTC.